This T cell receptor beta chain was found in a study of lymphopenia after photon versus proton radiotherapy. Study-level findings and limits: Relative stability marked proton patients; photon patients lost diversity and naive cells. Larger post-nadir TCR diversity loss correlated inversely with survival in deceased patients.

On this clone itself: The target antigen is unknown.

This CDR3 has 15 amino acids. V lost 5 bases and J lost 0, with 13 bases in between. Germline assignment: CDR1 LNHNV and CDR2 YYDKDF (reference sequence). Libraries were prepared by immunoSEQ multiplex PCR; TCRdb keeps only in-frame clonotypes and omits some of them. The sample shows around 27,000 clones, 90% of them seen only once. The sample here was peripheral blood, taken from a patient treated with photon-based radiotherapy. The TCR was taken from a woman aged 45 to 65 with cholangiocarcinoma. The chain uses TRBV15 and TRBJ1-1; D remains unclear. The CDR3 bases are TGTGCCACCAGCCGTCCAGGTGCCCTGAACACTGAAGCTTTCTTT. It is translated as CATSRPGALNTEAFF.